This entry concerns a single T cell receptor (beta chain). The antigen remains undetermined. This record comes from a study of CD8+ T cells in alopecia areata. The overall study: People stayed on tofacitinib for 6 to 18 months, then stopped the drug for 6 months. Severity of treated patients was scored by affected scalp percentage. Study conclusions and caveats: The study found that many expanded lesional clones persisted in scalp and blood during tofacitinib.

Indicated treatment: oral pan-JAK inhibitor, 5-10 mg twice daily. Researchers picked out CD4+ and CD8+ T cells from PBMCs by sorting. Following extraction, RNA underwent reverse transcription to cDNA, which served as the sequencing template. TCRdb's table, derived via immunoSEQ multiplex PCR, lists solely in-frame clones and lacks some. The sample lists 70,000 or so clones, 29% seen once, with 15% in the top ten. The CDR3 runs 15 residues. Germline CDR1 reads MNHEY; CDR2 reads SVGAGI. V shed 7 bases and J shed 2 bases, with 15 bases lying between them. The material was CD8+ T cells sorted from blood, obtained at week 4, from a patient treated with tofacitinib. This receptor was obtained from a human donor with alopecia areata. The J gene is TRBJ1-3, the V gene TRBV6-5, with D possibly TRBD1 on 6 matching bases. CDR3 protein: CASKIGGHTGNTIYF. As DNA, the CDR3 is TGTGCCAGCAAAATTGGGGGGCACACTGGAAACACCATATATTTT.